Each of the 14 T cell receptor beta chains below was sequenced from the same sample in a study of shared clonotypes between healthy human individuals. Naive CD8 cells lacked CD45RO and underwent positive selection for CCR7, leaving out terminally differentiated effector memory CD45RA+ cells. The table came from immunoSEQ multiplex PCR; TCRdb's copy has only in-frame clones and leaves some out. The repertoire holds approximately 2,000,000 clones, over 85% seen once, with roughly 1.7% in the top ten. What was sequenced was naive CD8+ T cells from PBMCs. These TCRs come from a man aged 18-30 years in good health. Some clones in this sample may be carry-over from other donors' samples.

This CDR3 is CASSDRGGDEQYF. The CDR3 coding sequence is TGTGCCAGCAGTGACAGGGGAGGCGACGAGCAGTACTTC. This chain joins TRBV6-1 and TRBJ2-7; D possibly uses TRBD1 or TRBD2 (6 bases each). CDR1 MNHNS and CDR2 SASEGT come from the germline V gene. V lost 3 bases to trimming and J lost 5 bases, with 11 bases between them. The CDR3 has 13 residues.

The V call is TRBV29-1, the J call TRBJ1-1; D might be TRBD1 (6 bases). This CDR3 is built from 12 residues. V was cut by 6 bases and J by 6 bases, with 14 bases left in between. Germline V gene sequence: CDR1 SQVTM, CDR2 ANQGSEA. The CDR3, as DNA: TGCAGCGTACAACAGGGTTTGGCTGAAGCTTTCTTT. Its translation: CSVQQGLAEAFF.

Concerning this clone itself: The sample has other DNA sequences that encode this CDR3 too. CDR3 loop: CASSGANTGELFF. The CDR3 coding sequence is TGCGCCAGTAGCGGGGCGAACACCGGGGAGCTGTTTTTT. The V call is TRBV4-1, the J call TRBJ2-2; 8 positions agree with TRBD2. The CDR3 consists of 13 residues. Unmatched junction bases numbered 0, after V lost 9 bases and J lost 0 bases. Germline CDR1 MGHRA, CDR2 YSYEKL.

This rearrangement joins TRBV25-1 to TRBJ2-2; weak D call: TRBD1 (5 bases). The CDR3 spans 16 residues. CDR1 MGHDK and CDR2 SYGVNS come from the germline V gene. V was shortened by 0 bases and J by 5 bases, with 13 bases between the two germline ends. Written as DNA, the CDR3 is TGTGCCAGCAGTGAATATGGGGCAGGGCAAACCGGGGAGCTGTTTTTT. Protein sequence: CASSEYGAGQTGELFF.

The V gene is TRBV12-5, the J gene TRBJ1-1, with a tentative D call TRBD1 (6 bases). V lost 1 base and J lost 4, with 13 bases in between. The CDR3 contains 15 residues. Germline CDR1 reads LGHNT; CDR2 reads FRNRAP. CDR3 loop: CASGLASPGVTEAFF. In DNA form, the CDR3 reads TGTGCTAGTGGTTTGGCCTCTCCAGGGGTCACTGAAGCTTTCTTT.

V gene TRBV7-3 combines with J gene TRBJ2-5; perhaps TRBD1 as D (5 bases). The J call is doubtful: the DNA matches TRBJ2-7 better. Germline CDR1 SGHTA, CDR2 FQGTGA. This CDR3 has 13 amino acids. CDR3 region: CASSAGYSYEQYF. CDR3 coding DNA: TGTGCCAGCAGCGCAGGGTACTCCTACGAGCAGTACTTC.

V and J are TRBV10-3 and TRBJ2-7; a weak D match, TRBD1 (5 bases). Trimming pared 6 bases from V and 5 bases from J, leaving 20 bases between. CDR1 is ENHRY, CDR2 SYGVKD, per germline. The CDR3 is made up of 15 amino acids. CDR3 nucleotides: TGTGCCATCAGCGAAACAGACGGTCCCAGGGACGAGCAGTACTTC. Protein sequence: CAISETDGPRDEQYF.

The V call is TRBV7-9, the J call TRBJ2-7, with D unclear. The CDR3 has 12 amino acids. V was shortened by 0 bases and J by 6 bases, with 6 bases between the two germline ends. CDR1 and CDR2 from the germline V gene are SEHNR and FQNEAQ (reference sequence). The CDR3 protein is CASSLALLEQYF. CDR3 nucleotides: TGTGCCAGCAGCTTAGCGCTCCTCGAGCAGTACTTC.

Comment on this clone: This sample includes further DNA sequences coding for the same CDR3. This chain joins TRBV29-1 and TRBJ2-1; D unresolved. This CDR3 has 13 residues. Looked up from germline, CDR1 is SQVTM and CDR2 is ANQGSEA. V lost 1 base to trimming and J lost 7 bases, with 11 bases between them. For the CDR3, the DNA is TGCAGCGTTGAAGGGCTAGTTCTAAATGAGCAGTTCTTC. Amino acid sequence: CSVEGLVLNEQFF.

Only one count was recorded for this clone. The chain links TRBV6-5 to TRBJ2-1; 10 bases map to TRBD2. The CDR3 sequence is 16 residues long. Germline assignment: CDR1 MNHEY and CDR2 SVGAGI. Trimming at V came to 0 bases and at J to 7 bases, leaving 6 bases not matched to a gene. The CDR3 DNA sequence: TGTGCCAGCAGTTACTCGCCTAGCGGGAGTGGGAATGAGCAGTTCTTC. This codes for CASSYSPSGSGNEQFF.

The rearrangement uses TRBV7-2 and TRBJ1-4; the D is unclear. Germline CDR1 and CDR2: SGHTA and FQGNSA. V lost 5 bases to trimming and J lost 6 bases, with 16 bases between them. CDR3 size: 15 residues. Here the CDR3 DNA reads TGTGCCAGCAGCCCGGTGAAGGGATACGATGAAAAACTGTTTTTT. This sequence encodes CASSPVKGYDEKLFF. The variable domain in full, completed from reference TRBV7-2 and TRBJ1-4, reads GAGVSQSPSNKVTEKGKDVELRCDPISGHTALYWYRQSLGQGLEFLIYFQGNSAPDKSGLPSDRFSAERTGGSVSTLTIQRTQQEDSAVYLCASSPVKGYDEKLFFGSGTQLSVL.

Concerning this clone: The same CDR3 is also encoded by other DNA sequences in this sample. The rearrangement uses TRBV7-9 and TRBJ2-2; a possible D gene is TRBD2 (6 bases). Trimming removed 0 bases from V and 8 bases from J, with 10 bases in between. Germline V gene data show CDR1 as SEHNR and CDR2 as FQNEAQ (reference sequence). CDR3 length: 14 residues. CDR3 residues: CASSLAGGAGELFF. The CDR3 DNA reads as TGTGCCAGCAGCTTAGCAGGCGGGGCAGGGGAGCTGTTTTTT.

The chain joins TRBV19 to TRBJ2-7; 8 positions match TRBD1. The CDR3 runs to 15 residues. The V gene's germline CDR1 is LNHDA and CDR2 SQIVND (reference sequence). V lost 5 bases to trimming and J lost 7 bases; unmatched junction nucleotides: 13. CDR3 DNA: TGTGCCAGTAGTGAGGGACAGGTGAAATGGGAGGAGCAGTACTTC. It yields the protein CASSEGQVKWEEQYF.

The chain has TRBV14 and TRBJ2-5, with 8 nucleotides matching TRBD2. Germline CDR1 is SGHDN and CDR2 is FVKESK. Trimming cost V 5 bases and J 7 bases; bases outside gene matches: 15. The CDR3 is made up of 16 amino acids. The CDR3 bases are TGTGCCAGCAGCGCCTGGACTAGCCGCCTAGGAGTGACCCAGTACTTC. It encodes CASSAWTSRLGVTQYF.